This T cell receptor (beta chain) was sequenced in a study of blood T cell repertoires in COVID-19. About the study: Samples came from the United States, Italy and Spain, spanning acute and convalescent COVID-19. T cells, B-cell-depleted T cells, or PBMCs supplied cDNA or gDNA.

The table came from immunoSEQ multiplex PCR; TCRdb's copy has only in-frame clones and leaves some out. Among under 300,000 clones listed, approximately 90% were seen once. Adults between about 18 and 89 years of age took part from under 25 US areas. Two negative PCRs, clearance, or symptom resolution had been documented for recovered Cohort 3 donors. Per the germline V gene, CDR1 is MNHEY and CDR2 is SVGEGT. The ends were cut back, 2 bases at V and 6 bases at J, with 14 bases in the middle. The CDR3 consists of 15 residues. This clonotype was obtained from a man aged 18 to 35 who had recovered from COVID-19. This chain links TRBV6-2 or TRBV6-3 with TRBJ1-5, with a possible D match to TRBD1 (5 bases). Sequencing was carried out using PBMCs or T cells enriched from blood (not recorded which). CDR3: CASSYSGGRIQPQHF. DNA of the CDR3: TGTGCCAGCAGTTACAGCGGGGGGAGGATTCAGCCCCAGCATTTT.